A single sample is the source of the 3 T cell receptor beta chains below, sequenced in a study of T cells in women clearing cervical HPV infection. Sequencing was performed with immunoSEQ multiplex PCR; in TCRdb, only in-frame clones are kept and a portion is missing. Here the sample table reports tens of thousands of clones. Material for sequencing was blood buffy coat. These receptor sequences come from a woman between 18 and 69 years old with a cervical HPV16 infection that either progressed to CIN3+ or cleared (not recorded which).

Concerning this clone: Read coverage stops 3 residues before the CDR3 terminus; the germline J gene supplies the remainder. The chain carries TRBV10-1 and TRBJ2-1; TRBD2 matches 9 bases. V lost 6 bases and J lost 3; bases outside the gene matches: 6. Germline V gene sequence: CDR1 WNHNN, CDR2 SYGVQD (reference sequence). This CDR3 is 15 amino acids long. The CDR3: CASSEGGGDYNEQFF. The DNA read from the CDR3 is TGCGCCAGCAGCGAGGGCGGGGGGGACTACAATGAG.

Concerning this clone: Coverage ceases 3 residues before the CDR3 finishes, and the germline J gene fills in the end. The V and J genes are TRBV2 and TRBJ2-7; D is possibly TRBD2 (5 bases). With 0 bases removed from V and 2 bases from J, the gap between germline ends came to 11 bases. The CDR3 has 15 residues. Germline loops: CDR1 SNHLY, CDR2 FYNNEI. The part of the CDR3 DNA that was read is TGTGCCAGCAGTGAAGCTCGGGGTTGGGCCTACGAG. It translates to CASSEARGWAYE. The CDR3, in full, reads CASSEARGWAYEQYF. The full variable domain, with the rest looked up from reference TRBV2 and TRBJ2-7, is EPEVTQTPSHQVTQMGQEVILRCVPISNHLYFYWYRQILGQKVEFLVSFYNNEISEKSEIFDDQFSVERPDGSNFTLKIRSTKLEDSAMYFCASSEARGWAYEQYFGPGTRLTVT.

Details on this clone: The read is 3 residues too short to cover the CDR3 end, so that end is filled in from the germline J gene. V gene TRBV28 combines with J gene TRBJ2-7; D perhaps matches TRBD1 (5 bases). V was trimmed by 3 bases and J by 4 bases, leaving 7 bases between them. CDR1 is MDHEN and CDR2 is SYDVKM in the germline V gene. The CDR3 runs 12 residues. The CDR3 DNA, read in part, is TGTGCCAGCAGTTTGCCAGGGTACGAG. Translating it yields CASSLPGYE. The entire CDR3 sequence reads CASSLPGYEQYF.